Listed below are T cell receptor beta chains from one sample, sequenced in a study of T cells in tumors after PD-1 blockade. Repertoires were generated with immunoSEQ multiplex PCR, while TCRdb's copy carries only in-frame clones and drops some. The sample holds tens of thousands of clones; over 75% are singletons and the top ten take approximately 26%. Sample: PBMCs, taken before anti-PD-1 treatment. The source of these receptors is a human donor with basal cell carcinoma. Each CDR3 is given with its conserved first and last residue.

v_gene	len	j_gene	CDR3aa
TRBV24-1	17	TRBJ2-3	CATSDPSDPAGTDTQYF
TRBV9	15	TRBJ2-7	CASSVEVGSGYEQYF
TRBV18	13	TRBJ1-2	CASSVDTNYGYTF
TRBV30	16	TRBJ1-5	CAWSFRDRGSNQPQHF
TRBV10-2	14	TRBJ1-6	CASKNRAPNSPLHF
TRBV4-1	16	TRBJ1-2	CASSHGMVRTNYGYTF
TRBV19	14	TRBJ2-3	CASRWGGLTDTQYF
TRBV28	15	TRBJ2-1	CASSPYSDLDNEQFF
TRBV2	11	TRBJ2-1	CASSGLFEQFF
TRBV21-1	17	TRBJ1-5	CASSKDRVEDSNQPQHF
TRBV7-6	14	TRBJ2-5	CASSFGTGQETQYF
TRBV3-1/TRBV3-2	13	TRBJ1-5	CASSQDRTQPQHF
TRBV2	14	TRBJ2-7	CASSAGLAGYEQYF
TRBV5-6	16	TRBJ1-3	CASSIGSGVRGNTIYF
TRBV4-1	19	TRBJ2-6	CASGKGAYRGRPGANVLTF
TRBV5-1	13	TRBJ2-7	CASSFGSSYEQYF
TRBV9	15	TRBJ2-1	CASSLTSGGRTPLFF
TRBV13	15	TRBJ2-5	CASSSNMGIQETQYF
TRBV6-5	14	TRBJ1-2	CASRSGTGVYGYTF
TRBV2	15	TRBJ1-5	CASSDLGTSNQPQHF
TRBV6-1	16	TRBJ1-2	CASSEPRGRVGNGYTF
TRBV6-5	13	TRBJ2-5	CASSYRETGTQYF
TRBV2	16	TRBJ1-6	CASSDSVDRAHGPLHF
TRBV6-5	15	TRBJ2-2	CASSTTKHYTGELFF
TRBV4-1	17	TRBJ2-2	CASSQVPGTANTGELFF
TRBV7-2	15	TRBJ1-2	CASSLGQGEDYGYTF
TRBV12-3/TRBV12-4	13	TRBJ1-5	CASSGDRVQPQHF
TRBV5-1	17	TRBJ2-1	CASSLGPQAATYNEQFF
TRBV5-1	14	TRBJ2-7	CASSLAQGAHEQYF
TRBV28	12	TRBJ1-6	CASSLGGSPLHF
TRBV25-1	16	TRBJ2-3	CASSELSERYTDTQYF
TRBV24-1	15	TRBJ2-2	CATSDPGLNTGELFF
TRBV15	15	TRBJ2-5	CATSSWGQGEETQYF
TRBV9	15	TRBJ2-1	CASSVVSAPQNEQFF
TRBV18	12	TRBJ2-3	CASADSADTQYF
TRBV5-1	14	TRBJ1-5	CASSLDSGNQPQHF
TRBV7-9	14	TRBJ2-6	CASSFSSGANVLTF
TRBV7-9	13	TRBJ1-2	CASRTDRNYGYTF
TRBV6-1	14	TRBJ1-6	CASSERQSVSPLHF
TRBV29-1	14	TRBJ2-3	CSVDTGYRTDTQYF
TRBV12-5	11	TRBJ2-3	CASGTTDTQYF